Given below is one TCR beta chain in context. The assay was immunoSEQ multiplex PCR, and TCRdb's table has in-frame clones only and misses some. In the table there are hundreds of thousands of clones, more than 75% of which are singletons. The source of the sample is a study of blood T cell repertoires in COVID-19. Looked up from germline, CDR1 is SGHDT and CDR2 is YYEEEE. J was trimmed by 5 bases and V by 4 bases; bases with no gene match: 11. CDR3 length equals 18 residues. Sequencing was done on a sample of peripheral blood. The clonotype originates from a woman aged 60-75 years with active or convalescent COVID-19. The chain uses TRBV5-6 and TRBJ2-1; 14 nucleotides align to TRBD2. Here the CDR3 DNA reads TGTGCCAGCAGCAGGACTAGCGGGGGGACTCTGATACACAATGAGCAGTTCTTC. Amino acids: CASSRTSGGTLIHNEQFF.